This is a list of T cell receptor beta chains from one sample in a study of blood T cell repertoires in COVID-19. TCRdb keeps only in-frame clones here, not all; method: immunoSEQ multiplex PCR. The table includes 250,000 or so clones, around 81% detected once. Material: PBMCs or T cells enriched from blood (not recorded which). The source is a man aged 50 to 59 who had recovered from COVID-19. The CDR3 runs from the conserved cysteine through the conserved F or W. Fields, in order: D gene, CDR3 length, V gene, J gene, clone size, CDR3 DNA, CDR3 protein. D genes are given only for firm matches. Size is stated for part of the rows, as once, few or many counts, or as a class when the clone is expanded.

NA	13	TRBV6-5	TRBJ1-3	NA	TGTGCCGCCCAAGACAGTCTTGGAAACACCATATATTTT	CAAQDSLGNTIYF
NA	15	TRBV7-9	TRBJ2-5	NA	TGTGCCAGCAGCTTAAATTCAGGGATGCAAGAGACCCAGTACTTC	CASSLNSGMQETQYF
TRBD2	13	TRBV10-2	TRBJ2-7	NA	TGCGCCAGCAGTTCAACAGGCGGGGGCGAGCAGTACTTC	CASSSTGGGEQYF
TRBD1	13	TRBV6-2/TRBV6-3	TRBJ2-2	NA	TGTGCCAGCAGTTATACAGGGGCCGGGGAGCTGTTTTTT	CASSYTGAGELFF
NA	16	TRBV6-2/TRBV6-3	TRBJ1-2	NA	TGTGCCAGCAGTTACCGTGGCAAAAGGGAGGTCTATGGCTACACCTTC	CASSYRGKREVYGYTF
NA	15	TRBV5-1	TRBJ1-1	NA	TGCGCCAGCAGCGCGGGCGACAGGCAAACCACTGAAGCTTTCTTT	CASSAGDRQTTEAFF
NA	16	TRBV6-1	TRBJ1-3	NA	TGTGCCAGCAGTGGTGACAGGATTAACTCTGGAAACACCATATATTTT	CASSGDRINSGNTIYF
TRBD2	14	TRBV28	TRBJ2-5	NA	TGTGCCAGCAGAACACTGAGCGGGACGGAGACCCAGTACTTC	CASRTLSGTETQYF
TRBD1	16	TRBV9	TRBJ1-2	NA	TGTGCCAGCAGCGTAGGCGCGACAGGGGGAATCTATGGCTACACCTTC	CASSVGATGGIYGYTF
NA	14	TRBV2	TRBJ2-7	NA	TGTGCCAGCAGCCCCGGGTCAGGGTACCACGAGCAGTACTTC	CASSPGSGYHEQYF
NA	14	TRBV18	TRBJ1-5	many	TGTGCCAGCTCACCAAACCAGGGGAATCAGCCCCAGCATTTT	CASSPNQGNQPQHF
TRBD1	15	TRBV5-3	TRBJ2-7	NA	TGTGCCAGAAGCGCCTCCGGGACAGGACCCTACGAGCAGTACTTC	CARSASGTGPYEQYF
TRBD1	16	TRBV10-3	TRBJ1-1	NA	TGTGCCATCAGTGAGCGGCAGGGGGCCGGGAACACTGAAGCTTTCTTT	CAISERQGAGNTEAFF
NA	11	TRBV7-9	TRBJ1-1	NA	TGTGCCAGCAGCTTCGACAGTGAAGCTTTCTTT	CASSFDSEAFF
NA	14	TRBV3-1/TRBV3-2	TRBJ1-1	NA	TGTGCCAGCAGCTCTCGGGGGGGTTACACTGAAGCTTTCTTT	CASSSRGGYTEAFF
NA	15	TRBV30	TRBJ2-7	NA	TGTGCCTGGAGTTTAATAGGGGACTTTTACTACGAGCAGTACTTC	CAWSLIGDFYYEQYF
TRBD1	17	TRBV3-1/TRBV3-2	TRBJ2-2	NA	TGTGCCAGCAGCCAAGCCTTGAGGGGGCGCGGTGCCGGGGAGCTGTTTTTT	CASSQALRGRGAGELFF
TRBD1	14	TRBV2	TRBJ2-3	NA	TGTGCCAGCAGTCGACAGGGTATCACAGATACGCAGTATTTT	CASSRQGITDTQYF
NA	13	TRBV5-1	TRBJ2-5	NA	TGCGCCAGCAGCTTGAGGCAGGGAGAGACCCAGTACTTC	CASSLRQGETQYF
TRBD1	16	TRBV24-1	TRBJ2-2	NA	TGTGCCACCAGTGACCCCGGGACAGTCAACACCGGGGAGCTGTTTTTT	CATSDPGTVNTGELFF
NA	12	TRBV12-5	TRBJ2-7	few	TGTGCTAGTGGCCCCTCTTTCTACGAGCAGTACTTC	CASGPSFYEQYF
NA	18	TRBV7-9	TRBJ1-2	few	TGTGCCAGCAGCCCAGACCGAACTCCGGGACTTTGGGACTATGGCTACACCTTC	CASSPDRTPGLWDYGYTF